The 32 T cell receptor beta chains given below trace back to one sample, sequenced in a study of shared clonotypes between healthy human individuals. TCRdb's table, derived via immunoSEQ multiplex PCR, lists solely in-frame clones and lacks some. The sample lists some 2,400,000 clones, approximately 95% seen once, with roughly 0.13% in the top ten. Sample: naive CD4+ T cells sorted from blood. Stated subset: CD45RA+ positively selected. All receptors come from a man aged 18 to 35 in good health.

This chain uses TRBV7-9 with TRBJ2-6; a weak D match, TRBD2 (5 bases). The CDR3 is 17 amino acids. Germline CDR1 reads SEHNR; CDR2 reads FQNEAQ (reference sequence). Deletions cut 5 bases from V and 2 bases from J, with 16 bases between. Here the CDR3 reads CASSPRTGRPGANVLTF. CDR3 sequence (DNA): TGTGCCAGCAGCCCGCGAACGGGGAGACCTGGGGCCAACGTCCTGACTTTC.

V gene TRBV4-1 combines with J gene TRBJ2-2; 8 bases line up with TRBD1. This CDR3 has 17 amino acids. Trimming at V came to 7 bases and at J to 4 bases, leaving 14 bases not matched to a gene. Germline V lookup: CDR1 MGHRA, CDR2 YSYEKL. CDR3 DNA sequence: TGCGCCAGCACCAGCCAAAGTGGACAGGGAGGCACCGGGGAGCTGTTTTTT. This encodes CASTSQSGQGGTGELFF.

The chain joins TRBV7-2 to TRBJ2-2; 8 positions match TRBD2. The CDR3 length is 15 residues. The V gene end was trimmed by 0 bases and the J gene end by 5 bases; junction bases not matched to a gene: 2. Germline V gives CDR1 SGHTA, CDR2 FQGNSA. The CDR3 DNA reads as TGTGCCAGCAGCTTAGCGGCTAGCGGGACCGGGGAGCTGTTTTTT. Amino acids: CASSLAASGTGELFF.

This chain uses TRBV7-2 with TRBJ2-3, with 7 bases aligning to TRBD2. This CDR3 has 12 residues. The germline CDR1 and CDR2 sequences are SGHTA and FQGNSA. Unmatched junction bases numbered 6, after V lost 6 bases and J lost 9 bases. The CDR3 DNA reads as TGTGCCAGCAGGGGAGGGGCTTTCACGCAGTATTTT. Amino acid sequence: CASRGGAFTQYF.

The chain is built from TRBV11-2 and TRBJ1-6, with D possibly being TRBD1 (5 bases). CDR1 is SGHAT and CDR2 is FQNNGV in the germline V gene. The CDR3 is made up of 15 amino acids. Trimming took 1 base from V and 10 from J, leaving 14 bases between them. The CDR3 DNA reads as TGTGCCAGCAGCTTAGGATATGGGGGGGGGTCACCCCTCCACTTT. Encoded protein: CASSLGYGGGSPLHF.

The gene calls are TRBV6-1 and TRBJ1-5; a weak D match, TRBD1 (6 bases). The CDR3 loop spans 16 amino acids. Germline values: CDR1 MNHNS, CDR2 SASEGT. V dropped 3 bases and J dropped 1 base, with 13 bases sitting between them. In DNA form, the CDR3 reads TGTGCCAGCAGTGATATCGGGACAAAGAGCAATCAGCCCCAGCATTTT. As protein: CASSDIGTKSNQPQHF.

This chain links TRBV7-2 with TRBJ2-5; D is tentatively TRBD1 or TRBD2 (5 bases each). Germline V lookup: CDR1 SGHTA, CDR2 FQGNSA. V lost 0 bases to trimming and J lost 2 bases, with 13 bases between them. The CDR3 runs 16 residues. The CDR3 loop reads CASSLAYFGGQETQYF. Here the CDR3 DNA reads TGTGCCAGCAGCTTAGCGTATTTTGGGGGACAAGAGACCCAGTACTTC.

The rearrangement uses TRBV19 and TRBJ1-3, with D perhaps matching TRBD1 (6 bases). Germline CDR1 reads LNHDA; CDR2 reads SQIVND (reference sequence). The CDR3 totals 14 residues. V was shortened by 6 bases and J by 4 bases, with 13 bases between the two germline ends. The CDR3 spells CASRRQASGNTIYF. Here the CDR3 DNA reads TGTGCCAGTAGAAGACAGGCTTCCGGAAACACCATATATTTT.

This chain joins TRBV18 and TRBJ1-2, with D uncertain. This CDR3 is built from 13 residues. With 3 bases removed from V and 8 bases from J, the gap between germline ends came to 13 bases. Germline CDR1 reads KGHSH; CDR2 reads LQKENI. CDR3 DNA sequence: TGTGCCAGCTCACCGGATTATCTGCAGGGCTACACCTTC. Translated, it gives CASSPDYLQGYTF.

Comments on this clone: This specimen includes other DNA sequences encoding the same CDR3. The J gene is TRBJ2-3, the V gene TRBV18; D gene uncertain. CDR1 is KGHSH and CDR2 is LQKENI in the germline V gene. With 2 bases removed from V and 5 bases from J, the gap between germline ends came to 8 bases. This CDR3 region has 13 residues. The CDR3 nucleotides read TGTGCCAGCTCACCAGGCCGGGTAGATACGCAGTATTTT. This translates into CASSPGRVDTQYF.

V is TRBV30 and J is TRBJ2-5, with D possibly matching TRBD2 (6 bases). This CDR3 contains 13 residues. V lost 7 bases, J lost 5 bases, and 17 bases lay in between. Per the germline V gene, CDR1 is GTSNPN and CDR2 is SVGIG (reference sequence). CDR3 in DNA: TGTGCCTCTGGGGGAGGCCCGAGGGAGACCCAGTACTTC. This codes for CASGGGPRETQYF.

This clone was detected only once. The V and J genes are TRBV6-5 and TRBJ2-1; TRBD1 matches 12 bases. The CDR3 contains 12 residues. Trimming took 4 bases from V and 13 from J; bases not matched to a gene: 2. Germline lookup yields CDR1 MNHEY and CDR2 SVGAGI. CDR3 DNA: TGTGCCAGCAGTTCCGGGACAGGGGGCCAGTTCTTC. Its protein is CASSSGTGGQFF.

The chain couples TRBV28 to TRBJ2-7, with unresolved D. This CDR3 has 13 amino acids. The V and J ends lost 6 bases and 6 bases respectively, with 15 bases between them. Looked up from germline, CDR1 is MDHEN and CDR2 is SYDVKM. CDR3 DNA: TGTGCCAGCAGAATCTCCCCCGCAGCCGAGCAGTACTTC. This sequence encodes CASRISPAAEQYF.

The V call is TRBV29-1, the J call TRBJ1-1; the D is unclear. CDR3 length: 13 amino acids. CDR1 and CDR2 (germline): SQVTM, ANQGSEA. With 2 bases removed from V and 2 bases from J, the gap between germline ends came to 9 bases. The CDR3 loop is CSVELAGNTEAFF. The CDR3 nucleotides are TGCAGCGTTGAATTGGCAGGAAACACTGAAGCTTTCTTT.

The genes are TRBV30 and TRBJ1-2, with D unresolved. Germline loops: CDR1 GTSNPN, CDR2 SVGIG (reference sequence). The V end lost 3 bases, the J end lost 5 bases, and 13 bases lay between the germline ends. CDR3 length: 13 amino acids. The CDR3 DNA reads TGTGCCTGGAGGGAGGACGGCTTATATGGCTACACCTTC. This encodes CAWREDGLYGYTF.

The chain employs TRBV10-3 and TRBJ2-1; perhaps TRBD2 as D (6 bases). Germline V lookup: CDR1 ENHRY, CDR2 SYGVKD. With 4 bases removed from V and 3 bases from J, the gap between germline ends came to 7 bases. CDR3 length: 13 residues. The CDR3 DNA reads as TGTGCCATCAGTGCGACTAGCTACAATGAGCAGTTCTTC. This encodes CAISATSYNEQFF.

V and J are TRBV6-6 and TRBJ1-4, with D possibly TRBD1 on 5 matching bases. This CDR3 comprises 14 residues. With 3 bases removed from V and 5 bases from J, the gap between germline ends came to 10 bases. Per germline, CDR1 MNHNY and CDR2 SVGAGI (reference sequence). DNA of the CDR3: TGTGCCAGCAGTTATGACAGAGTAAATGAAAAACTGTTTTTT. The encoded protein is CASSYDRVNEKLFF.

This clone was observed once. V gene TRBV27 combines with J gene TRBJ1-6, with 7 bases matching TRBD1. This CDR3 region has 13 residues. Germline V gene data show CDR1 as MNHEY and CDR2 as SMNVEV (reference sequence). V lost 6 bases, J lost 14 bases, and 10 bases stayed unmatched. Written as DNA, the CDR3 is TGTGCCAGCAGGGAAGACAGGGCGTTGACCCTCCACTTT. Protein product: CASREDRALTLHF.

V and J are TRBV10-3 and TRBJ2-2, with a weak D call TRBD1 (6 bases). The CDR3 runs to 13 residues. CDR1 is ENHRY, CDR2 SYGVKD, per germline. Trimming removed 7 bases from V and 5 bases from J, with 11 bases in between. The CDR3 here is CAITGVETGELFF. The CDR3 bases are TGTGCCATCACAGGGGTAGAGACCGGGGAGCTGTTTTTT.

The chain employs TRBV19 and TRBJ1-2; D might be TRBD1 (5 bases). The germline V gene has CDR1 LNHDA and CDR2 SQIVND (reference sequence). Between the trimmed V and J ends, which lost 7 bases and 2 bases, there was a span of 14 bases. This CDR3 is 14 amino acids long. The chain's CDR3 is CASTPTGTNYGYTF. The CDR3 DNA reads as TGTGCCAGTACGCCCACCGGGACCAACTATGGCTACACCTTC. The full variable domain, its missing parts supplied by reference TRBV19 and TRBJ1-2, is DGGITQSPKYLFRKEGQNVTLSCEQNLNHDAMYWYRQDPGQGLRLIYYSQIVNDFQKGDIAEGYSVSREKKESFPLTVTSAQKNPTAFYLCASTPTGTNYGYTFGSGTRLTVV.

The chain links TRBV14 to TRBJ1-6; D ambiguous. The CDR3 is made up of 13 amino acids. Trimming shortened V by 2 bases and J by 7 bases, and 6 bases separated the two germline ends. Germline V lookup: CDR1 SGHDN, CDR2 FVKESK. As DNA, the CDR3 is TGTGCCAGCAGCCAAATTGAGAATTCACCCCTCCACTTT. Translating gives CASSQIENSPLHF.

The rearrangement uses TRBV9 and TRBJ1-2, with D uncertain. Germline lookup yields CDR1 SGDLS and CDR2 YYNGEE. The CDR3 is 13 amino acids. The V gene lost 0 bases and the J gene lost 4 bases, with 7 bases spanning the gap. CDR3 bases: TGTGCCAGCAGCGTAGAACAGTCCTATGGCTACACCTTC. It specifies CASSVEQSYGYTF.

The chain carries TRBV7-2 and TRBJ2-5, with TRBD2 as a possible D gene (5 bases). The CDR3 has 14 residues. V lost 5 bases and J lost 5, with 15 bases in between. CDR1 SGHTA and CDR2 FQGNSA come from the germline V gene. The CDR3 region has the DNA TGTGCCAGCAGCCCACTAGGCCCCTTGGAGACCCAGTACTTC. The encoded protein is CASSPLGPLETQYF.

This chain links TRBV18 with TRBJ1-1; 7 bases are a match to TRBD1. V gave up 3 bases and J gave up 2 bases; unmatched junction bases: 3. CDR3 size: 14 residues. Per germline, CDR1 KGHSH and CDR2 LQKENI. The CDR3 here is CASSPTGFNTEAFF. The DNA of the CDR3 is TGTGCCAGCTCACCGACAGGGTTCAACACTGAAGCTTTCTTT.

The J gene is TRBJ2-2, the V gene TRBV5-1, with 11 bases matching TRBD1. Trimming cost V 4 bases and J 6 bases; bases outside gene matches: 5. Germline V gene data show CDR1 as SGHRS and CDR2 as YFSETQ. The CDR3 sequence is 15 residues long. The DNA for the CDR3 is TGCGCCAGCAGCCCTCCGGGACAGGGGGCCGGGGAGCTGTTTTTT. This codes for CASSPPGQGAGELFF.

This clone turned up a few times. The chain combines TRBV2 with TRBJ2-7; a possible D gene is TRBD2 (6 bases). V lost 7 bases and J 6 bases, leaving 16 bases between the germline ends. CDR1 SNHLY and CDR2 FYNNEI come from the germline V gene. The CDR3 runs to 13 residues. CDR3 amino acids: CASIRDSSGEQYF. CDR3 nucleotides: TGTGCCAGCATCCGGGACTCGTCTGGCGAGCAGTACTTC.

V and J are TRBV18 and TRBJ2-7; tentative D call: TRBD1 (6 bases). Trimming took 6 bases from V and 2 from J, leaving 14 bases between them. The germline gives CDR1 KGHSH, CDR2 LQKENI. The CDR3 length is 14 residues. For the CDR3, the DNA is TGTGCCAGCTCCCCGAATGGACAGCCCTACGAGCAGTACTTC. Protein: CASSPNGQPYEQYF.

The chain employs TRBV30 and TRBJ1-2, with D tentatively TRBD1 (5 bases). The CDR3 totals 13 residues. The V gene's germline CDR1 is GTSNPN and CDR2 SVGIG (reference sequence). V was trimmed by 0 bases and J by 8 bases, leaving 13 bases between them. CDR3 DNA: TGTGCCTGGAGTGTACCACAGGAGGGGGGCTACACCTTC. It translates to CAWSVPQEGGYTF.

This clone has only a few counts. This chain connects TRBV2 to TRBJ2-7, with 11 bases aligning to TRBD1. Germline CDR1 is SNHLY and CDR2 is FYNNEI. The CDR3 spans 15 residues. After removal of 7 bases from V and 2 bases from J, the junction contained 7 bases not matched to a gene. The CDR3 protein is CASTAGTGGPYEQYF. The CDR3 DNA follows: TGTGCCAGCACCGCGGGGACAGGGGGGCCCTACGAGCAGTACTTC.

The chain employs TRBV5-8 and TRBJ1-3; D is undetermined. V was cut by 4 bases and J by 3 bases, with 17 bases left in between. CDR3 length: 16 amino acids. Germline loops: CDR1 SGHTS, CDR2 YDEGEE. Here the CDR3 reads CASSLGLLGGGNTIYF. As DNA, the CDR3 is TGTGCCAGCAGCCTAGGCCTCTTGGGAGGTGGAAACACCATATATTTT.

The V call is TRBV4-3, the J call TRBJ1-3; unclear D gene. The germline V gene has CDR1 LGHNA and CDR2 YSLEER. CDR3 length equals 16 residues. The V end was cut by 0 bases, the J end by 0 bases, with 9 bases between. The CDR3 DNA is TGCGCCAGCAGCCAAGATCGCGGGGTCTCTGGAAACACCATATATTTT. It encodes CASSQDRGVSGNTIYF.

This chain joins TRBV21-1 and TRBJ1-3; the table calls TRBD1, which could not be checked here. TRBV21-1 corresponds to a pseudogene. The CDR3 is made up of 18 amino acids. CDR3: CASSIGDRGLLLGNTIYF. The DNA for the CDR3 is TGTGCCAGCAGCATTGGGGACAGGGGGCTTCTGTTGGGAAACACCATATATTTT.